Following are 8 T cell receptor beta chains from one sample sequenced in a study of CD8 T cells in Susac syndrome. cDNA came from about 0.46 to 1 ug RNA primed by random hexamers. TCRdb processed the immunoSEQ multiplex PCR reads anew with MiXCR; each CDR3 protein has one entry. Counted here are 150,000 to 200,000 distinct CDR3 sequences, roughly 92% occurring once; the ten biggest clones make up 0.095% to 0.12%. Sequencing used CD4+ T cells from PBMCs. These receptors all stem from a human donor in good health.

The chain carries TRBV20-1 and TRBJ2-5; no clear D gene. Per germline, CDR1 DFQATT and CDR2 SNEGSKA (reference sequence). Trimming removed 3 bases at V and 5 bases at J, with 13 bases between. This CDR3 has 13 amino acids. The CDR3, as DNA: TGCAGTGCTAGTGAGATAGGACGGGAGACCCAGTACTTC. Its translation: CSASEIGRETQYF.

This clonotype was counted once. V usage is TRBV7-9 and J usage is TRBJ2-5; 7 positions match TRBD2. CDR1 and CDR2 (germline): SEHNR, FQNEAQ (reference sequence). This CDR3 comprises 13 residues. Losses at the gene ends were 4 bases for V and 4 bases for J; bases not matched to a gene: 3. In DNA, the CDR3 is TGTGCCAGCAGCTACGGGGGGACAGAGACCCAGTACTTC. Its translation is CASSYGGTETQYF.

This clonotype was observed once. This chain joins TRBV9 and TRBJ1-2; D is undetermined. CDR3 length: 14 residues. Deletions cut 0 bases from V and 2 bases from J, with 8 bases between. Germline values: CDR1 SGDLS, CDR2 YYNGEE. CDR3 nucleotides: TGTGCCAGCAGCGTAGGCAACGAGAACTATGGCTACACCTTC. Protein sequence: CASSVGNENYGYTF.

This chain joins TRBV20-1 and TRBJ2-5; 11 bases are a match to TRBD2. CDR1 DFQATT and CDR2 SNEGSKA come from the germline V gene (reference sequence). Trimming took 5 bases from V and 4 from J; bases not matched to a gene: 12. The CDR3 runs to 16 residues. The CDR3 DNA reads TGCAGTGCTCTCGGGGGGCTAGCGGGGGGCGCAGAGACCCAGTACTTC. This sequence encodes CSALGGLAGGAETQYF.

CDR3 bases: TGTGCCAGCAGCTCTGCAGGGATCTTTGAGCAGTACGTC. Encoded protein: CASSSAGIFEQYV. The V and J genes are TRBV21-1 and TRBJ2-7; the table calls TRBD1, which could not be checked here. TRBV21-1 is a listed pseudogene. The CDR3 is made up of 13 amino acids.

The genes are TRBV9 and TRBJ2-5; the match to TRBD1 covers 9 bases. The V segment lost 5 bases and the J segment 5 bases; nucleotides outside the gene matches: 4. CDR3 length: 13 residues. From germline, CDR1 is SGDLS and CDR2 YYNGEE. CDR3 coding DNA: TGTGCCAGCAGGGGACAGGGAGGCGAGACCCAGTACTTC. The encoded protein is CASRGQGGETQYF.

The rearrangement links TRBV6-2 or TRBV6-3 to TRBJ2-4; TRBD2 might be the D (5 bases). V lost 4 bases and J 0 bases, leaving 10 bases between the germline ends. The CDR3 contains 15 residues. Germline assignment: CDR1 MNHEY and CDR2 SVGEGT. CDR3 sequence: CASSSGRGAKNIQYF. CDR3 sequence (DNA): TGTGCCAGCAGTTCAGGTCGGGGAGCCAAAAACATTCAGTACTTC.

This rearrangement joins TRBV28 to TRBJ1-2, with TRBD1 matching 10 bases. The CDR3 contains 16 residues. V dropped 6 bases and J dropped 2; count of bases not matched to a gene: 9. Germline values: CDR1 MDHEN, CDR2 SYDVKM. CDR3 amino acids: CASRGTGVPPNYGYTF. CDR3 bases: TGTGCCAGCAGGGGGACAGGGGTCCCTCCAAACTATGGCTACACCTTC.